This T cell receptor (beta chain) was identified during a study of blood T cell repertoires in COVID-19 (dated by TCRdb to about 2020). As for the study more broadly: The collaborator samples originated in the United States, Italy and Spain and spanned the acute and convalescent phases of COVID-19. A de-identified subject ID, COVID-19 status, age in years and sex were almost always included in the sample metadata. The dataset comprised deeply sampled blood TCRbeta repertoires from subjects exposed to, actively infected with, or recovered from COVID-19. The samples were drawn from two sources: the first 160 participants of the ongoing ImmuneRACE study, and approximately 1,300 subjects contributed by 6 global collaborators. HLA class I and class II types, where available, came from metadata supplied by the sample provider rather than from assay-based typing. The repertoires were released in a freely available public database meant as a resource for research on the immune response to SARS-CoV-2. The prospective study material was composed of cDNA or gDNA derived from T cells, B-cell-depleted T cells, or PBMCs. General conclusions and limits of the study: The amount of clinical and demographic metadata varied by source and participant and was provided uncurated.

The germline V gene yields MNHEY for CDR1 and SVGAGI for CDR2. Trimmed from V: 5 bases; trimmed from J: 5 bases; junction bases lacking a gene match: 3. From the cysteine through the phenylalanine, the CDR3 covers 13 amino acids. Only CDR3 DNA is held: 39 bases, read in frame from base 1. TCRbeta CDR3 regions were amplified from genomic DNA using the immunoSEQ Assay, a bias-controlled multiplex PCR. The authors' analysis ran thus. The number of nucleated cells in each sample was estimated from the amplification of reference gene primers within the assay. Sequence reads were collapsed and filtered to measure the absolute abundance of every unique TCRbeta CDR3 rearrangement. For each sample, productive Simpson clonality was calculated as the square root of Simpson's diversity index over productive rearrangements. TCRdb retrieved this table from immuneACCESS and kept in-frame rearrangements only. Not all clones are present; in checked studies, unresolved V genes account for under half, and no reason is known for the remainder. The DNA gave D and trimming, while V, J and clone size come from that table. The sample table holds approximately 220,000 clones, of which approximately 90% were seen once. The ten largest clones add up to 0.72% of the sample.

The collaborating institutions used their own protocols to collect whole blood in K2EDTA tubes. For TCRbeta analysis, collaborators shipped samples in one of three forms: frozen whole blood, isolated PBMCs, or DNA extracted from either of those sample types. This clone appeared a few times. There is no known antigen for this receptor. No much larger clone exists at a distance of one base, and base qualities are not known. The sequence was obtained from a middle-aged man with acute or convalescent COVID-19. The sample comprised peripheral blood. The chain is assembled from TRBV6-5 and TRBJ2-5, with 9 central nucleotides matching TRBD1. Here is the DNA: TGTGCCAGCAGTAACAGGGGGCGCGAGACCCAGTACTTC. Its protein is CASSNRGRETQYF.